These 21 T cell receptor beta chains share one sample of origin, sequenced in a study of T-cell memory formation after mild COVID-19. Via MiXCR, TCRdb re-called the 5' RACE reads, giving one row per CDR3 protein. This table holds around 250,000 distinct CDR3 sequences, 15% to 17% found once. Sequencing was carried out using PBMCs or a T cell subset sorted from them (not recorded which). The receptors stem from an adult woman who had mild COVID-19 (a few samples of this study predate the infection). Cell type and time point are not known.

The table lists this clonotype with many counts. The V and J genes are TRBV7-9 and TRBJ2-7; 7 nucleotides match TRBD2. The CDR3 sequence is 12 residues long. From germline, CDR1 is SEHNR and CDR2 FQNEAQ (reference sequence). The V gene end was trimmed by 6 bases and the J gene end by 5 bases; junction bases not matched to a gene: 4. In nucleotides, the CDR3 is TGTGCCAGCAGTTTGGGGGGGGACGAGCAGTACTTC. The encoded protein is CASSLGGDEQYF.

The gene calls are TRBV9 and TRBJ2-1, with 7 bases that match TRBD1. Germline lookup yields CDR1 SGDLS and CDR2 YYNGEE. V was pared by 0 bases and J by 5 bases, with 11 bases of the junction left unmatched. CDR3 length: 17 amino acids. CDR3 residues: CASSVAYVDRANNEQFF. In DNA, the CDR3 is TGTGCCAGCAGCGTAGCTTACGTCGACAGGGCCAACAATGAGCAGTTCTTC.

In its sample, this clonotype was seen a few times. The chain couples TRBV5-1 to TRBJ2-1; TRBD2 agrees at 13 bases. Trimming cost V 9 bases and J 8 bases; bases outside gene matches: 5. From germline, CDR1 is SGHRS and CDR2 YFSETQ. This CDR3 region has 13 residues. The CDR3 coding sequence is TGCGCCACCACTAGCGGGAGGGCCGATGAGCAGTTCTTC. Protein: CATTSGRADEQFF.

The CDR3 region is CASSFLQGIRSGANVLTF. CDR3 sequence (DNA): TGCGCCAGCAGCTTCCTACAGGGGATCCGCTCTGGGGCCAACGTCCTGACTTTC. This chain uses TRBV5-1 with TRBJ2-6; 7 nucleotides line up with TRBD1. The CDR3 runs to 18 residues. V lost 2 bases and J lost 0; bases outside the gene matches: 8. Germline V gene lookup returns CDR1 SGHRS and CDR2 YFSETQ.

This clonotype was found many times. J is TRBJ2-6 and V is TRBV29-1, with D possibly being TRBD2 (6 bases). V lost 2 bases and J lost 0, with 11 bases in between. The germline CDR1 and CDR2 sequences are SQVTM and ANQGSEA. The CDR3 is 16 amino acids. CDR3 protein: CSVEWRGPSGANVLTF. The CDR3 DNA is TGCAGCGTTGAATGGCGGGGACCCTCTGGGGCCAACGTCCTGACTTTC.

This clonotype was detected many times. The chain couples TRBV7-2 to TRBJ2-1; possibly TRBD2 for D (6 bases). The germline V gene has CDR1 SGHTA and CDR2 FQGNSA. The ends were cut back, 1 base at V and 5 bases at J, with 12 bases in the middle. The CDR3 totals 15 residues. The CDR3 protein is CASSLVGRGNNEQFF. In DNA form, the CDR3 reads TGTGCCAGCAGCTTAGTCGGGAGAGGTAACAATGAGCAGTTCTTC.

The CDR3 here is CASSSPGGTEAFF. Here the CDR3 DNA reads TGTGCCAGCAGTTCGCCCGGGGGCACTGAAGCTTTCTTT. V gene TRBV6-5 combines with J gene TRBJ1-1; possible D gene TRBD1, 5 bases. The length of the CDR3 is 13 residues. CDR1 and CDR2 (germline): MNHEY, SVGAGI. V was clipped by 4 bases and J by 4 bases, with 10 bases between them.

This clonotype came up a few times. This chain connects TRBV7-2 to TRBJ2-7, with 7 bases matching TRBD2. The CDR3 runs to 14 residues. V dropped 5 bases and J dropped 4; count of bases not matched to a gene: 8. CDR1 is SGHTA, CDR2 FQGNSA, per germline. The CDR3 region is CASSPLREWYEQYF. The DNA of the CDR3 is TGTGCCAGCAGCCCCCTGCGGGAGTGGTACGAGCAGTACTTC. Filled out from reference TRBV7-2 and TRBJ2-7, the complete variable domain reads GAGVSQSPSNKVTEKGKDVELRCDPISGHTALYWYRQSLGQGLEFLIYFQGNSAPDKSGLPSDRFSAERTGGSVSTLTIQRTQQEDSAVYLCASSPLREWYEQYFGPGTRLTVT.

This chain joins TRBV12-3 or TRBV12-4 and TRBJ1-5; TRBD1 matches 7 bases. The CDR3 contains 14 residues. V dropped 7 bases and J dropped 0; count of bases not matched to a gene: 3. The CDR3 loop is CASKQGHSNQPQHF. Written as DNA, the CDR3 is TGTGCCAGCAAACAGGGGCATAGCAATCAGCCCCAGCATTTT.

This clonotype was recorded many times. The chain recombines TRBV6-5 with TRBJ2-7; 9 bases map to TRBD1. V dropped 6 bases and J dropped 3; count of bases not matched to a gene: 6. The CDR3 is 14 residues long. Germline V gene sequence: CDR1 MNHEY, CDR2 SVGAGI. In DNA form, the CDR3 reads TGTGCCAGCAGACGCGGACAGGGGAGCTACGAGCAGTACTTC. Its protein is CASRRGQGSYEQYF.

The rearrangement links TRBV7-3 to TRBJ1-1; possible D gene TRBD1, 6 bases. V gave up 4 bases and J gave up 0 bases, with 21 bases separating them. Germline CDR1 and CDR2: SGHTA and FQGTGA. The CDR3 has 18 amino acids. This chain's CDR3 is CASSSHPRRTDMNTEAFF. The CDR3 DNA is TGTGCCAGCAGCTCTCACCCACGAAGGACAGACATGAACACTGAAGCTTTCTTT.

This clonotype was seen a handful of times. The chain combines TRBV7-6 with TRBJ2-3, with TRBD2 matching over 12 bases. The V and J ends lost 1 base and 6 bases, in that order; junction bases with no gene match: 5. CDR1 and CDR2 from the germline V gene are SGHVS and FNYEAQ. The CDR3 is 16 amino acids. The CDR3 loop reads CASSLGLAGGPDTQYF. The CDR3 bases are TGTGCCAGCAGCTTAGGCCTAGCGGGGGGGCCGGATACGCAGTATTTT.

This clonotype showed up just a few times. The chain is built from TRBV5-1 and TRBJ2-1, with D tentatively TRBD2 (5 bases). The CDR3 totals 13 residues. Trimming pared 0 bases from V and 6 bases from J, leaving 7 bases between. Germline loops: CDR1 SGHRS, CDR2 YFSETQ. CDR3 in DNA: TGCGCCAGCAGCTTGGCCGGGATCAATGAGCAGTTCTTC. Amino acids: CASSLAGINEQFF.

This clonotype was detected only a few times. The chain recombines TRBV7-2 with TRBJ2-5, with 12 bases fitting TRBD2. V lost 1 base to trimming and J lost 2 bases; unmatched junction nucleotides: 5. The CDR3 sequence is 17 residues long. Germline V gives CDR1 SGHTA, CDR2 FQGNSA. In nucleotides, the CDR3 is TGTGCCAGCAGCTTAGGGGTGACTAGCGGGAGACAAGAGACCCAGTACTTC. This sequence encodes CASSLGVTSGRQETQYF. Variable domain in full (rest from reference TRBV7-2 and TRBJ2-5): GAGVSQSPSNKVTEKGKDVELRCDPISGHTALYWYRQSLGQGLEFLIYFQGNSAPDKSGLPSDRFSAERTGGSVSTLTIQRTQQEDSAVYLCASSLGVTSGRQETQYFGPGTRLLVL.

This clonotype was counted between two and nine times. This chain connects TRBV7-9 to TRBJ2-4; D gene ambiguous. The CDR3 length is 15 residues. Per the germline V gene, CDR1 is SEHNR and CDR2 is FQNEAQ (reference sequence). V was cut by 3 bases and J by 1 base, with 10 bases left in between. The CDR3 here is CASSLWAGAKNIQYF. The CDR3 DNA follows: TGTGCCAGCAGCTTGTGGGCAGGCGCCAAAAACATTCAGTACTTC. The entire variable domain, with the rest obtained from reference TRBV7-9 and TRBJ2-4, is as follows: DTGVSQNPRHKITKRGQNVTFRCDPISEHNRLYWYRQTLGQGPEFLTYFQNEAQLEKSRLLSDRFSAERPKGSFSTLEIQRTEQGDSAMYLCASSLWAGAKNIQYFGAGTRLSVL.

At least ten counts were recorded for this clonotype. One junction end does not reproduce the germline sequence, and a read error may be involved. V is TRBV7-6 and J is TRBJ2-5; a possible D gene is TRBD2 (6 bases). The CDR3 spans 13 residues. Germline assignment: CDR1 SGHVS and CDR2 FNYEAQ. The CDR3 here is CASSLARQETQYF. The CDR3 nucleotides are TGTGCCAGCAGCCTAGCGAGACAAGAGACCCAGTACTTC.

The CDR3 loop is CASSPMSRYNEQFF. The CDR3 coding sequence is TGTGCCAGCAGCCCTATGTCCCGGTACAATGAGCAGTTCTTC. The V call is TRBV9, the J call TRBJ2-1; no reliable D call. The CDR3 extends over 14 amino acids. V shed 4 bases and J shed 4 bases, with 12 bases lying between them. CDR1 SGDLS and CDR2 YYNGEE come from the germline V gene.

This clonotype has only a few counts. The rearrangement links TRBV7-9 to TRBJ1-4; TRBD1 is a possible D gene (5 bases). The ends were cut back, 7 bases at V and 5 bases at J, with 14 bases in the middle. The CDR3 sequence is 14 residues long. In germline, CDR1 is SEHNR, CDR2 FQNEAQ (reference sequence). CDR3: CASTSGAGNEKLFF. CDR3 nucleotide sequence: TGTGCCAGCACCTCCGGGGCAGGGAATGAAAAACTGTTTTTT.

The CDR3 sequence is CASSPEGAQNTEAFF. The CDR3 DNA sequence: TGTGCCAGCTCACCAGAGGGGGCGCAGAACACTGAAGCTTTCTTT. The chain links TRBV18 to TRBJ1-1; 7 bases line up with TRBD1. The V gene end was trimmed by 2 bases and the J gene end by 1 base; junction bases not matched to a gene: 4. Germline V gene data show CDR1 as KGHSH and CDR2 as LQKENI. This CDR3 has 15 residues.

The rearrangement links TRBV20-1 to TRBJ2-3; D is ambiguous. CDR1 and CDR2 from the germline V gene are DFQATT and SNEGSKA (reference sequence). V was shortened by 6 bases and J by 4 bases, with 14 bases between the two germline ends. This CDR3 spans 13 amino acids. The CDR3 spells CSAIPLGADTQYF. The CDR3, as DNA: TGCAGTGCGATCCCCCTGGGCGCAGATACGCAGTATTTT.

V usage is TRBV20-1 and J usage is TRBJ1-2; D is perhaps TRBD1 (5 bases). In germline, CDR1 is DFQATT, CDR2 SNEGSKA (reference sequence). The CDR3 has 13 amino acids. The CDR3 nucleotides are TGCAGCGTGACGACCCAGGGCGGCTATGGCTACACCTTC. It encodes CSVTTQGGYGYTF.